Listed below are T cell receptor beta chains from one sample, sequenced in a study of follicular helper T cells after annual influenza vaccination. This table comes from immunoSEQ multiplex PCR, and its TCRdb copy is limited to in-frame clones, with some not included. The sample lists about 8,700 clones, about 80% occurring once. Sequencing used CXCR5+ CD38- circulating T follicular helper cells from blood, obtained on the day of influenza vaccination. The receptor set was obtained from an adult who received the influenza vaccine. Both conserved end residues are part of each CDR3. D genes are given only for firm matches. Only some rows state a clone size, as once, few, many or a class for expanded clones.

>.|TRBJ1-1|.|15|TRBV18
CASSPRDGWITEAFF
TGTGCCAGCTCACCACGGGACGGATGGATCACTGAAGCTTTCTTT
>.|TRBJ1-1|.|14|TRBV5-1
CASSFQGSDTEAFF
TGCGCCAGCAGCTTTCAAGGGTCAGACACTGAAGCTTTCTTT
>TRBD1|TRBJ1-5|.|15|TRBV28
CASNRDRAFNQPQHF
TGTGCCAGCAACCGGGACAGGGCCTTCAATCAGCCCCAGCATTTT
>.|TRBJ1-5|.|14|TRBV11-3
CAKRSGTPHRAQHF
TGTGCCAAACGGTCCGGGACACCTCATAGGGCCCAGCATTTT
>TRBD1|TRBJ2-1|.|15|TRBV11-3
CASSLGGTGGNEQFF
TGTGCCAGCAGCTTAGGCGGGACAGGGGGCAATGAGCAGTTCTTC
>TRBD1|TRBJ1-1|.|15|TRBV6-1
CASSIRQGAGTEAFF
TGTGCCAGCAGTATTCGACAGGGGGCAGGAACTGAAGCTTTCTTT
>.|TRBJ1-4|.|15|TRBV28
CASSPGTTRGEKLFF
TGTGCCAGCAGCCCAGGGACAACCAGAGGAGAAAAACTGTTTTTT
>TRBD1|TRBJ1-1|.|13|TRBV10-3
CAIGRQGASEAFF
TGTGCCATCGGTAGACAGGGGGCAAGTGAAGCTTTCTTT
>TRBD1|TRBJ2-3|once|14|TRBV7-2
CASSWDRGVDTQYF
TGTGCCAGCAGCTGGGACAGGGGGGTAGATACGCAGTATTTT
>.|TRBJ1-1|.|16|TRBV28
CASSFFNGRMNTEAFF
TGTGCCAGCAGTTTCTTCAACGGCCGGATGAACACTGAAGCTTTCTTT
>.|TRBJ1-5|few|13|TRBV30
CAWSSTDDQPQHF
TGTGCCTGGAGTAGTACAGATGATCAGCCCCAGCATTTT
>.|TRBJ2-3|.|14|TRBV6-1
CASMTGHSTDTQYF
TGTGCCAGCATGACGGGACATAGCACAGATACGCAGTATTTT
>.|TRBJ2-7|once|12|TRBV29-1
CSVRENPYEQYF
TGCAGCGTTCGGGAGAACCCCTACGAGCAGTACTTC
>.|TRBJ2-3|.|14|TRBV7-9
CASGPAIGADTQYF
TGTGCCAGCGGCCCAGCTATAGGTGCCGATACGCAGTATTTT
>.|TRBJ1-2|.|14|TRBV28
CASSPGGINYGYTF
TGTGCCAGCAGTCCGGGGGGGATCAACTATGGCTACACCTTC
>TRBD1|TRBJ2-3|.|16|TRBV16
CASSKRTGGSTDTQYF
TGTGCCAGCAGCAAAAGGACAGGGGGCTCAACAGATACGCAGTATTTT
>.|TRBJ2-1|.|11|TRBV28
CASSDYNEQFF
TGTGCCAGCAGCGACTACAATGAGCAGTTCTTC
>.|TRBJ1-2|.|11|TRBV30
CAWSVTDGYTF
TGTGCCTGGAGTGTAACGGATGGCTACACCTTC
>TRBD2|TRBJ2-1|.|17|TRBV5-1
CASSAAAGTSPYNEQFF
TGCGCCAGCAGCGCGGCCGCCGGGACTAGCCCATACAATGAGCAGTTCTTC
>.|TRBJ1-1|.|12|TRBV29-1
CSVVLDHPEAFF
TGCAGCGTTGTGCTGGACCACCCTGAAGCTTTCTTT
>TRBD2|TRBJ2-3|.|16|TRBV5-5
CASSASGTSWADTQYF
TGTGCCAGCAGCGCGTCAGGGACTAGCTGGGCAGATACGCAGTATTTT
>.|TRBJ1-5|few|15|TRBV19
CASSFRGASNQPQHF
TGTGCCAGTAGTTTCCGGGGAGCAAGCAATCAGCCCCAGCATTTT
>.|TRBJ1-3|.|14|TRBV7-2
CASNDHGSGNTIYF
TGTGCCAGCAACGATCACGGGTCAGGAAACACCATATATTTT
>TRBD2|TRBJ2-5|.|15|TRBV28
CASSRKPGLAETQYF
TGTGCCAGCAGTCGTAAACCGGGACTAGCAGAGACCCAGTACTTC
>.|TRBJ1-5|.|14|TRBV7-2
CASSPQPTAQPQHF
TGTGCCAGCAGCCCTCAACCGACGGCCCAGCCCCAGCATTTT
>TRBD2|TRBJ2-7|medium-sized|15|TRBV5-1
CASSFDSSGAGEQYF
TGCGCCAGCAGCTTCGATTCTAGCGGGGCAGGCGAGCAGTACTTC
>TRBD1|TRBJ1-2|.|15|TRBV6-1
CASSEAQGAGYGYTF
TGTGCCAGCAGTGAGGCACAGGGGGCCGGCTATGGCTACACCTTC
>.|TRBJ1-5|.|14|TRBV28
CASSLVERTEPQHF
TGTGCCAGCAGTTTAGTAGAACGGACGGAGCCCCAGCATTTT
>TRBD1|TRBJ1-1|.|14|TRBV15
CATSSSRQGRRAFF
TGTGCCACCAGCAGCTCGAGACAGGGGCGACGAGCTTTCTTT
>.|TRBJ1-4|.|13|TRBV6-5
CASSYSREEKLFF
TGTGCCAGCAGTTACTCCCGGGAGGAAAAACTGTTTTTT
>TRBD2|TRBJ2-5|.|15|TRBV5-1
CASSEAGGAVETQYF
TGCGCCAGCAGCGAAGCGGGGGGCGCGGTAGAGACCCAGTACTTC
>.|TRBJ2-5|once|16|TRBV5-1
CASSLVPPRGQETQYF
TGCGCCAGCAGCTTGGTCCCCCCGCGGGGCCAAGAGACCCAGTACTTC
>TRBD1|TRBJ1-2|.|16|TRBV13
CASSLVQGQGLHGYTF
TGTGCCAGCAGCTTAGTTCAGGGACAGGGCCTGCATGGCTACACCTTC
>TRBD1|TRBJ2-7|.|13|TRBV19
CASSDRAVSEQYF
TGTGCCAGTAGCGACAGGGCCGTTTCCGAGCAGTACTTC
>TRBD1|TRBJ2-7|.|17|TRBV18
CASSRSPGQGSSYEQYF
TGTGCCAGCTCACGTTCCCCTGGACAGGGAAGCTCCTACGAGCAGTACTTC
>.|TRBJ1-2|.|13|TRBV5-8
CASSRRVDYGYTF
TGTGCCAGCAGCCGCAGGGTCGACTATGGCTACACCTTC
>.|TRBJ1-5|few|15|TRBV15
CATSRMRPTTEPQHF
TGTGCCACCAGCAGAATGAGGCCAACCACAGAGCCCCAGCATTTT
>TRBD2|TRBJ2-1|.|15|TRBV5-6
CASRLAGGPLNEQFF
TGTGCCAGCAGGTTAGCGGGAGGGCCTCTCAATGAGCAGTTCTTC
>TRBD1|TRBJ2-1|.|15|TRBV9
CASSAGTGEKVEQFF
TGTGCCAGCAGCGCGGGGACAGGAGAAAAAGTTGAGCAGTTCTTC
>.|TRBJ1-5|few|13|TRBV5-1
CASRSESNQPQHF
TGCGCCAGCAGATCAGAGTCCAATCAGCCCCAGCATTTT
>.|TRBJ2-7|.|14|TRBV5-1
CASSLRDSRDEQYF
TGCGCCAGCAGCTTGAGGGACTCAAGGGACGAGCAGTACTTC
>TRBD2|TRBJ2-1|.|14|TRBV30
CAWSRGSFYNEQFF
TGTGCCTGGAGTCGCGGGAGTTTCTACAATGAGCAGTTCTTC
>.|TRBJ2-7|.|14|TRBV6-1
CASSEAPIKYEQYF
TGTGCCAGCAGTGAAGCCCCCATTAAATACGAGCAGTACTTC
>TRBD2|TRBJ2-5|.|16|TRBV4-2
CASSSEASGRGETQYF
TGTGCCAGCAGCTCAGAGGCTAGCGGGAGAGGAGAGACCCAGTACTTC
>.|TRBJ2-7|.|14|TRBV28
CASRGHSPSYEQYF
TGTGCCAGCAGAGGACACTCACCGAGCTACGAGCAGTACTTC
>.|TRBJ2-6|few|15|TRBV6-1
CASSGRQAGANVLTF
TGTGCCAGCAGTGGGCGACAGGCTGGGGCCAACGTCCTGACTTTC
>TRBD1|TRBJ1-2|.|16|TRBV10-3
CAISESTGGEDYGYTF
TGTGCCATCAGTGAGTCGACAGGGGGAGAGGACTATGGCTACACCTTC
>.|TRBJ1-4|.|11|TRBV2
CASSEATGLFF
TGTGCCAGCAGTGAAGCAACGGGGCTGTTTTTT